This entry lists 20 T cell receptor beta chains sequenced from one sample in a study of blood T cell repertoires in COVID-19. Using immunoSEQ multiplex PCR, the repertoire was profiled, and TCRdb retains in-frame clones only, with some absent. The sample includes 150,000 to 200,000 clones, around 86% of them seen just once. Sequencing input: peripheral blood. The receptors shown here come from a man between 65 and 85 years old with acute or convalescent COVID-19.

This chain uses TRBV5-6 with TRBJ1-3; 8 nucleotides match TRBD1. CDR1 and CDR2 (germline): SGHDT, YYEEEE. V was pared by 7 bases and J by 0 bases, with 0 bases of the junction left unmatched. There are 13 residues in the CDR3. The CDR3 spells CASGTGSGNTIYF. In DNA, the CDR3 is TGTGCCAGCGGGACAGGCTCTGGAAACACCATATATTTT.

The chain couples TRBV19 to TRBJ1-4; D might be TRBD1 (5 bases). V lost 7 bases and J lost 6, with 15 bases in between. Germline CDR1 reads LNHDA; CDR2 reads SQIVND (reference sequence). The CDR3 consists of 14 residues. CDR3 sequence: CASMVSGVDEKLFF. The DNA for the CDR3 is TGTGCCAGTATGGTTTCGGGGGTGGATGAAAAACTGTTTTTT.

J is TRBJ2-4 and V is TRBV7-6; D is uncertain. V lost 5 bases to trimming and J lost 9 bases, with 14 bases between them. CDR3 length: 13 amino acids. Germline CDR1 is SGHVS and CDR2 is FNYEAQ. Here the CDR3 DNA reads TGTGCCAGCAGCCCCTCATCGAACGGCATTCAGTACTTC. Translating gives CASSPSSNGIQYF.

The J gene is TRBJ2-7, the V gene TRBV4-1; TRBD1 aligns across 12 bases. V shed 1 base and J 6 bases; nucleotides not matched to a gene: 7. Germline V CDR1 and CDR2: MGHRA, YSYEKL. The CDR3 runs to 16 residues. CDR3 protein: CASSQARGTGGSEQYF. CDR3 in DNA: TGCGCCAGCAGCCAAGCCCGGGGGACAGGGGGCTCCGAGCAGTACTTC.

The chain carries TRBV6-1 and TRBJ2-7; 8 nucleotides agree with TRBD2. The V and J ends lost 4 bases and 3 bases, in that order; junction bases with no gene match: 17. Germline-derived CDR1 and CDR2 are MNHNS and SASEGT. This CDR3 has 18 residues. As DNA, the CDR3 is TGTGCCAGCAGTGCCAGTGCAGGAGGGGGACTAGGGTACTACGAGCAGTACTTC. It codes for CASSASAGGGLGYYEQYF.

The chain carries TRBV5-1 and TRBJ1-5; unclear D gene. CDR3 length: 15 residues. The V gene's germline CDR1 is SGHRS and CDR2 YFSETQ. V lost 7 bases and J lost 2, with 16 bases in between. The CDR3 loop is CASWRVKVRNQPQHF. The DNA of the CDR3 is TGCGCCAGCTGGAGGGTCAAGGTCCGCAATCAGCCCCAGCATTTT. Full variable domain (missing parts from reference TRBV5-1 and TRBJ1-5): KAGVTQTPRYLIKTRGQQVTLSCSPISGHRSVSWYQQTPGQGLQFLFEYFSETQRNKGNFPGRFSGRQFSNSRSEMNVSTLELGDSALYLCASWRVKVRNQPQHFGDGTRLSIL.

The chain uses TRBV29-1 and TRBJ2-5, with D possibly TRBD1 on 6 matching bases. CDR1 is SQVTM and CDR2 is ANQGSEA in the germline V gene. Between the trimmed V and J ends, which lost 4 bases and 4 bases, there was a span of 13 bases. This CDR3 has 13 amino acids. Here the CDR3 reads CSVVLGAPETQYF. Written as DNA, the CDR3 is TGCAGCGTTGTACTGGGGGCCCCAGAGACCCAGTACTTC.

The rearrangement uses TRBV27 and TRBJ2-5; 10 bases map to TRBD1. The CDR3 sequence is 14 residues long. Germline assignment: CDR1 MNHEY and CDR2 SMNVEV (reference sequence). The ends lost 5 bases at V and 2 bases at J; junction bases unmatched: 2. The CDR3 region has the DNA TGTGCCAGCAGTCGGACAGGGGGTCAAGAGACCCAGTACTTC. Translated: CASSRTGGQETQYF.

The chain links TRBV11-2 to TRBJ1-3, with 10 bases identical to TRBD1. The V gene end was trimmed by 1 base and the J gene end by 5 bases; junction bases not matched to a gene: 8. The germline CDR1 and CDR2 sequences are SGHAT and FQNNGV. The CDR3 spans 17 residues. The CDR3 coding sequence is TGTGCCAGCAGCTTAGGCAGGACAGGGGGAGCAAGAAACACCATATATTTT. The encoded protein is CASSLGRTGGARNTIYF.

The chain has TRBV7-2 and TRBJ2-7; TRBD2 matches 8 bases. This CDR3 contains 15 residues. Germline V gene data show CDR1 as SGHTA and CDR2 as FQGNSA. V lost 5 bases, J lost 3 bases, and 9 bases stayed unmatched. CDR3 bases: TGTGCCAGCAGCCCCCGGAGGAGCGGGGGCTACGAGCAGTACTTC. Translation gives CASSPRRSGGYEQYF. Together with reference TRBV7-2 and TRBJ2-7, the CDR3 gives the full variable domain: GAGVSQSPSNKVTEKGKDVELRCDPISGHTALYWYRQSLGQGLEFLIYFQGNSAPDKSGLPSDRFSAERTGGSVSTLTIQRTQQEDSAVYLCASSPRRSGGYEQYFGPGTRLTVT.

This clone showed up just a few times. The V and J genes are TRBV5-1 and TRBJ2-2; 9 positions agree with TRBD2. The germline gives CDR1 SGHRS, CDR2 YFSETQ. This CDR3 has 18 residues. After removal of 3 bases from V and 1 base from J, the junction contained 10 bases not matched to a gene. The CDR3 reads CASSSLLLSGRNTGELFF. Written as DNA, the CDR3 is TGCGCCAGCAGCTCCCTCCTACTTAGCGGGAGGAACACCGGGGAGCTGTTTTTT.

This clone has a single count. Written as DNA, the CDR3 is TGTGCCAGTAACCTCAGAGGGAGTAATCAGCCCCAGCATTTT. Amino acid sequence: CASNLRGSNQPQHF. V usage is TRBV19 and J usage is TRBJ1-5; D remains unclear. From germline, CDR1 is LNHDA and CDR2 SQIVND (reference sequence). The CDR3 covers 14 residues. V dropped 7 bases and J dropped 4 bases, with 14 bases sitting between them.

The V call is TRBV7-2, the J call TRBJ2-3; a possible D gene is TRBD1 (7 bases). This CDR3 contains 16 residues. Trimming took off 5 bases at V and 2 bases at J, with 17 bases between the two ends. Germline CDR1 is SGHTA and CDR2 is FQGNSA. In DNA form, the CDR3 reads TGTGCCAGCAGCCCCCCGGGCGGGACAGCCACAGATACGCAGTATTTT. This codes for CASSPPGGTATDTQYF.

The chain employs TRBV7-2 and TRBJ1-4; 7 nucleotides agree with TRBD1. The V and J ends lost 2 bases and 5 bases, in that order; junction bases with no gene match: 5. The CDR3 totals 15 residues. Germline V gene data show CDR1 as SGHTA and CDR2 as FQGNSA. CDR3 residues: CASSLFGTANEKLFF. The CDR3 DNA is TGTGCCAGCAGCTTATTCGGGACAGCCAATGAAAAACTGTTTTTT.

This sequence joins TRBV7-7 and TRBJ2-3, with D perhaps matching TRBD2 (6 bases). The ends were cut back, 7 bases at V and 5 bases at J, with 7 bases in the middle. Germline V lookup: CDR1 SSHAT, CDR2 FNYEAQ (reference sequence). This CDR3 has 11 amino acids. As DNA, the CDR3 is TGTGCCAGCACCGGGGGAGATACGCAGTATTTT. Encoded protein: CASTGGDTQYF.

This rearrangement joins TRBV29-1 to TRBJ1-5; TRBD1 matches 7 bases. Trimming at V came to 3 bases and at J to 4 bases, leaving 9 bases not matched to a gene. CDR1 is SQVTM, CDR2 ANQGSEA, per germline. The CDR3 is 15 amino acids. This CDR3 is CSVEARGAENQPQHF. The CDR3 coding sequence is TGCAGCGTTGAGGCCAGGGGGGCGGAAAATCAGCCCCAGCATTTT.

The chain recombines TRBV5-5 with TRBJ2-5; a weak D match, TRBD1 (6 bases). Germline CDR1 reads SGHKS; CDR2 reads YYEKEE (reference sequence). This CDR3 region has 14 residues. Trimming removed 6 bases from V and 2 bases from J, with 14 bases in between. CDR3 loop: CASNTGTFQETQYF. Written as DNA, the CDR3 is TGTGCCAGCAACACGGGGACATTTCAAGAGACCCAGTACTTC.

The chain joins TRBV2 to TRBJ1-5; tentative D call: TRBD1 (6 bases). Germline loops: CDR1 SNHLY, CDR2 FYNNEI. The CDR3 covers 14 residues. Trimming cost V 2 bases and J 6 bases, with 11 bases left between them. CDR3 nucleotide sequence: TGTGCCAGCAGTGAAACAGGGATCGGTCAGCCCCAGCATTTT. Amino acid sequence: CASSETGIGQPQHF.

The chain recombines TRBV27 with TRBJ2-3; a weak D match, TRBD2 (5 bases). The germline gives CDR1 MNHEY, CDR2 SMNVEV (reference sequence). The germline V and J ends were trimmed by 7 bases and 4 bases, with 6 bases remaining between them. The CDR3 loop spans 11 amino acids. CDR3 in amino acids: CASKDSDTQYF. The CDR3 DNA reads TGTGCCAGCAAGGACTCAGATACGCAGTATTTT.

This chain connects TRBV12-3 or TRBV12-4 to TRBJ1-1; a weak D match, TRBD1 (6 bases). The CDR3 spans 13 residues. V was clipped by 6 bases and J by 3 bases, with 11 bases between them. CDR3: CASSQGTHTEAFF. The CDR3 bases are TGTGCCAGCAGCCAGGGGACCCACACTGAAGCTTTCTTT.